This TCR beta chain was identified during a study of cytomegalovirus exposure and HLA in healthy donors. Study-wide results and caveats: Donors were assumed by presence/absence analyses to have roughly uniform sequencing depth. Information on immune exposure was restricted to one variable (CMV serostatus). A prior analysis recorded that most TCR beta V segments were productive about 87% or about 30% of the time. Analyzed later, association rates of TCRs varied across HLA loci, with DRB1 most and HLA-C fewest.

60 Vbeta and 13 Jbeta primers were used in PCR. Sequencing used immunoSEQ multiplex PCR; TCRdb keeps in-frame clones, though not all of them. The table shows about 120,000 clones, with 81% occurring only once. V was clipped by 0 bases and J by 8 bases; unmatched bases: 9. The germline V gene encodes CDR1 SQVTM and CDR2 ANQGSEA. This CDR3 has 17 amino acids. Turning to this clone: Its target is unknown.

The chain combines TRBV29-1 with TRBJ2-1, with 14 bases that match TRBD2. The sample comprised PBMCs. This clonotype was sampled from a woman aged 40-49 years in good health and CMV-seronegative. As DNA, the CDR3 is TGCAGCGTTGAAGATCCGCGGGGACTAGCGGGAGCTCATGAGCAGTTCTTC. It codes for CSVEDPRGLAGAHEQFF.